The present T cell receptor beta chain was sequenced within a study of blood T cell repertoires in COVID-19. Study overall: Specimens from acute and convalescent COVID-19 originated in the United States, Italy and Spain.

Germline lookup yields CDR1 MNHEY and CDR2 SMNVEV (reference sequence). Trimming removed 2 bases from V and 5 bases from J, with 7 bases in between. This CDR3 region has 14 residues. Remarks on this clone: This specimen includes other DNA sequences encoding the same CDR3.

Everyone who took part was 18 to 89 years old, and they came from 24 US areas. Per the authors' pipeline: Amplified reference gene primers provided the basis for estimating nucleated cell counts. TCRdb's table, derived via immunoSEQ multiplex PCR, lists solely in-frame clones and lacks some. The D gene and trimming were derived from the DNA, and the V and J assignments and clone size from that table. The data show 180,000 or so clones, approximately 80% seen once. This chain connects TRBV27 to TRBJ1-6; D unresolved. The clonotype comes from a woman aged 55 to 70 who had recovered from COVID-19. Sample: PBMCs or T cells enriched from blood (not recorded which). CDR3 sequence (DNA): TGTGCCAGCAGTTTAGGGCACGATAATTCACCCCTCCACTTT. The encoded protein is CASSLGHDNSPLHF.